This T cell receptor beta chain was sequenced for a study of shared clonotypes between healthy human individuals. Background on the study: Sampling drew on donors who were two women and a few men aged 18 to 49.

Trimming left V 6 bases short and J 0 bases short, with 15 bases between. This CDR3 has 17 residues. The germline gives CDR1 KGHSH, CDR2 LQKENI. Across several immunoSEQ plates, the genomic DNA of each subset was split evenly. Clones were read by immunoSEQ multiplex PCR, and TCRdb kept only the in-frame ones, dropping some. The sample lists around 510,000 clones, around 81% occurring once. All the donors were Caucasian adults who lived in Nashville, Tennessee. Genomic DNA for unsorted samples, which was extracted with the QIAamp DNA Blood Mini kit, came from some 84 million PBMCs. This TCR derives from a woman aged 40 to 50 in good health. Some clones in this sample may be carry-over from other donors' samples. The rearrangement joins TRBV18 to TRBJ2-6; D remains unclear. Sequences were obtained from PBMCs. In DNA, the CDR3 is TGTGCCAGCTCGCCCCCACGTGGTAGCTCTGGGGCCAACGTCCTGACTTTC. Its protein is CASSPPRGSSGANVLTF.